The clone carrying this T cell receptor (beta chain) was observed a handful of times. This record comes from a study of T-cell memory formation after mild COVID-19. Study in general: TCR clusters showed largely donor specificity.

TCRdb analysed the 5' RACE reads with MiXCR anew, one entry per CDR3 protein. Of 200,000 to 250,000 distinct CDR3 sequences detected, 9% to 10% appear once; the ten largest clones hold 3% to 4.5%. The TCR originated in a young man who had mild COVID-19 (a few samples of this study predate the infection). Cell type and time point are not known. The sequencing input was PBMCs or a T cell subset sorted from them (not recorded which).

CDR3 region: CAWSPGTSPYNEQFF. In DNA form, the CDR3 reads TGTGCCTGGAGTCCAGGGACTAGCCCCTACAATGAGCAGTTCTTC. The chain recombines TRBV30 with TRBJ2-1; TRBD2 agrees at 9 bases. The junction had 4 bases not matched to a gene; V was cut back by 2 bases and J by 2 bases. CDR1 is GTSNPN and CDR2 is SVGIG in the germline V gene (reference sequence). The CDR3 length is 15 residues.